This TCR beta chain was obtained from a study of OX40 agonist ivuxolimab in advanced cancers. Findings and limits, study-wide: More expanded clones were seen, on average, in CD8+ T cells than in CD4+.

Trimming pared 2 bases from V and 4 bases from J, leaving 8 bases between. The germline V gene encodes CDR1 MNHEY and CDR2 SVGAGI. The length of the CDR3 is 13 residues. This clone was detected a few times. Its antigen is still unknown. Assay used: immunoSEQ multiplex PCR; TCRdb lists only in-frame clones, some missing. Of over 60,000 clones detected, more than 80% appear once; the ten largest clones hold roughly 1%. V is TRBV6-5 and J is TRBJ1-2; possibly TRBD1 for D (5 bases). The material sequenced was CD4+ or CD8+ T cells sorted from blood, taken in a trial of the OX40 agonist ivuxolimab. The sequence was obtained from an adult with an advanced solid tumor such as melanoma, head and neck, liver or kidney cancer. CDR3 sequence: CASSYGGGYGYTF. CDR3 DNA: TGTGCCAGCAGTTACGGGGGGGGCTATGGCTACACCTTC.